Listed below are T cell receptor beta chains from one sample, sequenced in a study of CD8 T cells in ankylosing spondylitis. Each CDR3 protein is one row after TCRdb ran MiXCR on the 5' RACE reads. The table shows over 450,000 distinct CDR3 sequences, with approximately 12% occurring only once. Sequenced input: blood, either unsorted or a sorted T cell fraction (not recorded which). The source is a male donor with ankylosing spondylitis. CDR3s include the opening cysteine and the closing phenylalanine or tryptophan. The D gene is left open where the match is weak.

V gene	D gene	J gene	CDR3 protein
TRBV20-1	TRBD2	TRBJ2-3	CSAKPSGNTDTQYF
TRBV5-1	NA	TRBJ2-2	CASSEGSYTGELFF
TRBV28	NA	TRBJ1-3	CASSLPRGNTIYF
TRBV18	TRBD1	TRBJ1-2	CASSPLFWTGDSGYTF
TRBV12-3/TRBV12-4	TRBD1	TRBJ2-5	CASSPDRVGRETQYF
TRBV29-1	TRBD1	TRBJ1-4	CSVPGTGWEKLFF
TRBV12-3/TRBV12-4	NA	TRBJ2-6	CASSPGTGRTGANVLTF
TRBV6-1	TRBD1	TRBJ1-2	CASNPPEDRGHTF
TRBV20-1	NA	TRBJ2-1	CSAAWGPLDHEQFF
TRBV15	NA	TRBJ1-3	CATSLNRDPNSGNTIYF
TRBV19	TRBD2	TRBJ2-7	CASSAEREDSHEQYF
TRBV5-5	NA	TRBJ2-1	CASSPYWDDEQFF
TRBV19	NA	TRBJ1-3	CASSIRVISGNTIYF
TRBV20-1	TRBD1	TRBJ1-1	CSAADRFNTEAFF
TRBV28	TRBD1	TRBJ1-5	CASSSFLGTGFEPQHF
TRBV28	NA	TRBJ2-3	CASNTLGVLGTDTQYF
TRBV20-1	NA	TRBJ2-5	CSAIGRVRQETQYF
TRBV20-1	TRBD1	TRBJ2-3	CSAPGQGPASDTQYF
TRBV11-2	NA	TRBJ1-6	CASSPYGGLNSPLHF
TRBV2	TRBD1	TRBJ2-1	CASTGQGMYNEQFF
TRBV5-1	TRBD2	TRBJ2-1	CASSQILAGSHNEQFF
TRBV18	TRBD2	TRBJ2-3	CASSPYGLAGGPGDTQYF
TRBV5-5	NA	TRBJ2-2	CASSLVSGGSGFTGELFF
TRBV12-3/TRBV12-4	NA	TRBJ1-5	CASSLTGGKQPQHF
TRBV29-1	NA	TRBJ2-5	CSVAAFEIETQYF
TRBV5-1	NA	TRBJ1-2	CASSLDGGSDYTF
TRBV25-1	TRBD1	TRBJ2-4	CASSGGTVKNIQYF
TRBV29-1	NA	TRBJ1-1	CSAGVGTEAFF
TRBV15	NA	TRBJ1-1	CATSREEGTEAFF
TRBV27	NA	TRBJ2-1	CASSSSREFYNEQFF
TRBV2	TRBD1	TRBJ1-2	CASCGDRRYGYTF
TRBV7-2	NA	TRBJ1-2	CASKPVNNYGYTF
TRBV20-1	TRBD1	TRBJ1-2	CSARVSPGGGYGYTF
TRBV20-1	NA	TRBJ1-1	CSARVPGPNTEAFF
TRBV4-1	NA	TRBJ2-1	CASSQDQGAALFF
TRBV2	NA	TRBJ2-2	CASRPLQGAGELFF
TRBV7-8	TRBD1	TRBJ2-7	CASSPDRASSYEQYF
TRBV12-3/TRBV12-4	NA	TRBJ2-5	CASSAGTSETQYF
TRBV15	TRBD2	TRBJ2-2	CATSSGTSGRGPGELFF
TRBV6-6	NA	TRBJ1-5	CASSMRNNQPQHF
TRBV11-2	NA	TRBJ2-3	CASSTWTVTDTQYF
TRBV12-3/TRBV12-4	TRBD1	TRBJ2-7	CASSLGGQGFAYEQYF
TRBV3-1	NA	TRBJ1-1	CASSALLNTEAFF
TRBV5-1	TRBD2	TRBJ2-3	CASSLIAGGPSGTDTQYF
TRBV7-2	NA	TRBJ2-5	CASSLQGIPETQYF
TRBV20-1	NA	TRBJ1-4	CSVALPNEKLFF
TRBV5-1	NA	TRBJ2-4	CASADRENIQYF
TRBV11-3	NA	TRBJ1-1	CASSHRPVSTEAFF
TRBV5-1	TRBD2	TRBJ2-1	CASSFRRATSGSPYNEQFF
TRBV11-2	NA	TRBJ2-5	CASRGRVFQETQYF
TRBV5-6	NA	TRBJ2-7	CASSWTLGEQYF
TRBV20-1	NA	TRBJ2-2	CSASQSDTGELFF
TRBV6-5	TRBD1	TRBJ2-1	CASSFQIQGAAYNEQFF